Here is one T cell receptor (beta chain) with its context. The assay was carried out at the deep level. Sorted-subset replicate PCR reactions were performed with around 200 ng DNA, corresponding to tens of thousands of T cell genomes. Libraries were prepared by immunoSEQ multiplex PCR; TCRdb keeps only in-frame clonotypes and omits some of them. The data hold 2,500,000 or so clones, with 90% to 95% observed a single time. The CDR3 sequence is 12 residues long. Deletions cut 3 bases from V and 5 bases from J, with 8 bases between. CDR1 is WNHNN, CDR2 SYGVQD, per germline (reference sequence). This specimen comes from a study of shared clonotypes between healthy human individuals. Looking at the study overall: Three plates were used per donor for CD4 naive, three for CD4 memory, two for CD8 naive and one for CD8 memory.

This rearrangement joins TRBV10-1 to TRBJ2-7, with D possibly being TRBD2 (5 bases). This clonotype originated in a man aged 18-30 years in good health. Some clones in this sample may be carry-over from other donors' samples. The sequencing input was naive CD4+ T cells from PBMCs. Subset given: CD45RA+ positively selected. The CDR3 DNA reads as TGCGCCAGCAGTGACCTAGCCAACGAGCAGTACTTC. Its protein is CASSDLANEQYF.